A single T cell receptor (beta chain) is shown here with its context. TCRdb keeps only in-frame clones here, not all; method: immunoSEQ multiplex PCR. The sample lists 50,000 or so clones; approximately 85% were seen once. This sample stems from a study of blood T cell repertoires in COVID-19. The CDR3 spans 13 residues. Trimming took 0 bases from V and 2 from J, leaving 5 bases between them. Germline V gene data show CDR1 as SGHTS and CDR2 as YDEGEE. Specimen: peripheral blood. The source of this sequence is a woman aged 55-70 years with acute or convalescent COVID-19. The chain carries TRBV5-8 and TRBJ1-2; possibly TRBD1 for D (5 bases). In DNA form, the CDR3 reads TGTGCCAGCAGCTTGGGACAGAACTATGGCTACACCTTC. Residues: CASSLGQNYGYTF.